This T cell receptor (beta chain) emerged from a study of blood T cell repertoires in COVID-19. Study background: Samples came from the United States, Italy and Spain, spanning acute and convalescent COVID-19. Sample material is recorded as cDNA or gDNA derived from T cells, B-cell-depleted T cells, or PBMCs.

Per the study methods: The authors estimated nucleated cell counts from reference gene primer amplification. The data were produced by immunoSEQ multiplex PCR, yet TCRdb's version contains in-frame clones alone and is incomplete. From that table come the V and J calls and clone size; the DNA was used to work out D and trimming. This sample has 250,000 to 300,000 clones, with approximately 90% found just once. Germline CDR1 SGDLS, CDR2 YYNGEE. The V gene lost 5 bases and the J gene lost 6 bases, with 9 bases spanning the gap. The CDR3 loop spans 13 amino acids. The sequence came from a woman aged 35 to 49 who had recovered from COVID-19. The chain couples TRBV9 to TRBJ1-6; no clear D. Material for sequencing was peripheral blood. In nucleotides, the CDR3 is TGTGCCAGCAGGGGTTCGGGTAATTCACCCCTCCACTTT. Translating gives CASRGSGNSPLHF.